One and the same sample provided the 19 T cell receptor beta chains below, sequenced in a study of OX40 agonist ivuxolimab in advanced cancers. Using immunoSEQ multiplex PCR, the repertoire was profiled, and TCRdb retains in-frame clones only, with some absent. This sample has 75,000 to 90,000 clones, with just under 90% found just once. Sequences were derived from CD4+ or CD8+ T cells sorted from blood, sampled in a trial of the OX40 agonist ivuxolimab. These receptors were taken from an adult with an advanced solid tumor such as melanoma, head and neck, liver or kidney cancer.

The chain has TRBV5-5 and TRBJ2-3; D uncertain. CDR1 is SGHKS and CDR2 is YYEKEE in the germline V gene (reference sequence). This CDR3 is built from 14 residues. Trimming pared 1 base from V and 5 bases from J, leaving 11 bases between. CDR3 nucleotide sequence: TGTGCCAGCAGCTTGAGGCCGGAAGGAGATACGCAGTATTTT. Its translation is CASSLRPEGDTQYF. The full variable domain, rest sourced from reference TRBV5-5 and TRBJ2-3, is DAGVTQSPTHLIKTRGQQVTLRCSPISGHKSVSWYQQVLGQGPQFIFQYYEKEERGRGNFPDRFSARQFPNYSSELNVNALLLGDSALYLCASSLRPEGDTQYFGPGTRLTVL.

The rearrangement joins TRBV14 to TRBJ2-3, with TRBD2 as a possible D gene (6 bases). Trimming shortened V by 1 base and J by 6 bases, and 23 bases separated the two germline ends. Germline CDR1 and CDR2: SGHDN and FVKESK. This CDR3 is 18 amino acids long. Written as DNA, the CDR3 is TGTGCCAGCAGCCAAGGGGAAGGTAGCGGCCCGATCGGGGATACGCAGTATTTT. This translates into CASSQGEGSGPIGDTQYF.

This clone occurred once. This chain uses TRBV18 with TRBJ2-1, with 8 nucleotides matching TRBD1. CDR1 KGHSH and CDR2 LQKENI come from the germline V gene. The CDR3 covers 16 residues. The J segment lost 1 base and the V segment lost 4 bases, leaving 6 bases of the junction unmatched. The CDR3 DNA reads as TGTGCCAGCTCACTCGACAGGGGAAGATCCTACAATGAGCAGTTCTTC. This translates into CASSLDRGRSYNEQFF.

This chain links TRBV7-2 with TRBJ2-5; D is perhaps TRBD2 (5 bases). Per the germline V gene, CDR1 is SGHTA and CDR2 is FQGNSA. There are 13 residues in the CDR3. Trimming stripped 6 bases from V and 5 bases from J, with 13 bases between. The DNA for the CDR3 is TGTGCCAGCAGGTATAGACGGAGGGAGACCCAGTACTTC. Its protein is CASRYRRRETQYF.

The chain links TRBV6-5 to TRBJ2-1, with 11 nucleotides matching TRBD2. Germline CDR1 and CDR2: MNHEY and SVGAGI. This CDR3 is 15 amino acids long. The trim removed 0 bases at V and 10 bases at J, leaving 5 bases unmatched. The CDR3 bases are TGTGCCAGCAGTTACTCTAGCGGGAGGGCGAAGGAGCAGTTCTTC. This translates into CASSYSSGRAKEQFF.

This chain joins TRBV9 and TRBJ2-3; D not resolved. The CDR3 contains 15 residues. CDR1 is SGDLS, CDR2 YYNGEE, per germline. V was trimmed by 2 bases and J by 1 base, leaving 11 bases between them. The CDR3 region has the DNA TGTGCCAGCAGCGTTCGATACCAGGGCACAGATACGCAGTATTTT. It codes for CASSVRYQGTDTQYF. The whole variable domain, remainder taken from reference TRBV9 and TRBJ2-3, is DSGVTQTPKHLITATGQRVTLRCSPRSGDLSVYWYQQSLDQGLQFLIQYYNGEERAKGNILERFSAQQFPDLHSELNLSSLELGDSALYFCASSVRYQGTDTQYFGPGTRLTVL.

The rearrangement joins TRBV10-1 to TRBJ1-5; D is undetermined. V lost 0 bases and J 0 bases, leaving 6 bases between the germline ends. The CDR3 contains 15 residues. The V gene's germline CDR1 is WNHNN and CDR2 SYGVQD (reference sequence). The CDR3 is CASSESKDSNQPQHF. The CDR3 DNA sequence: TGCGCCAGCAGTGAGTCGAAGGATAGCAATCAGCCCCAGCATTTT.

The gene calls are TRBV18 and TRBJ1-4; D gene uncertain. CDR3 length equals 14 residues. Trimming pared 3 bases from V and 3 bases from J, leaving 8 bases between. Looked up from germline, CDR1 is KGHSH and CDR2 is LQKENI. Written as DNA, the CDR3 is TGTGCCAGCTCACCCCGGGTCTCTAATGAAAAACTGTTTTTT. Its protein is CASSPRVSNEKLFF. The entire variable domain, with the rest obtained from reference TRBV18 and TRBJ1-4, is as follows: NAGVMQNPRHLVRRRGQEARLRCSPMKGHSHVYWYRQLPEEGLKFMVYLQKENIIDESGMPKERFSAEFPKEGPSILRIQQVVRGDSAAYFCASSPRVSNEKLFFGSGTQLSVL.

The chain couples TRBV19 to TRBJ2-2; 14 nucleotides match TRBD2. V was pared by 7 bases and J by 6 bases, with 4 bases of the junction left unmatched. Germline V lookup: CDR1 LNHDA, CDR2 SQIVND (reference sequence). This CDR3 contains 15 residues. The CDR3 coding sequence is TGTGCCAGTAATCCGGGACTAGCGGGAGCCGGGGAGCTGTTTTTT. Protein: CASNPGLAGAGELFF.

This chain links TRBV5-1 with TRBJ2-3, with D tentatively TRBD1 (5 bases). Germline V gene sequence: CDR1 SGHRS, CDR2 YFSETQ. CDR3 length equals 15 residues. The germline V and J ends were trimmed by 0 bases and 2 bases, with 10 bases remaining between them. The CDR3 loop reads CASSLDRPVTDTQYF. The CDR3 DNA reads TGCGCCAGCAGCTTGGACAGGCCGGTCACAGATACGCAGTATTTT. Full variable domain (outside the CDR3, taken from reference TRBV5-1 and TRBJ2-3): KAGVTQTPRYLIKTRGQQVTLSCSPISGHRSVSWYQQTPGQGLQFLFEYFSETQRNKGNFPGRFSGRQFSNSRSEMNVSTLELGDSALYLCASSLDRPVTDTQYFGPGTRLTVL.

This chain joins TRBV21-1 and TRBJ2-7; whether TRBD2, the table's D call, matches the DNA was not checked. TRBV21-1 is annotated as a pseudogene. The CDR3 runs 15 residues. The CDR3 DNA reads TGTGCCAGCAGCCCCGGGACTGATAGCTCCTACGAGCAGTACTTC. Its translation: CASSPGTDSSYEQYF.

The V and J genes are TRBV28 and TRBJ1-3; tentatively, D is TRBD1 (6 bases). The germline V gene has CDR1 MDHEN and CDR2 SYDVKM. The CDR3 spans 14 residues. The V gene lost 5 bases and the J gene lost 2 bases, with 10 bases spanning the gap. The CDR3 coding sequence is TGTGCCAGCAGTATGGGACATACTGGAAACACCATATATTTT. This codes for CASSMGHTGNTIYF.

The chain uses TRBV29-1 and TRBJ2-7; tentative D call: TRBD2 (6 bases). The germline gives CDR1 SQVTM, CDR2 ANQGSEA. The CDR3 consists of 12 residues. Trimming cost V 7 bases and J 5 bases, with 15 bases left between them. The CDR3 region has the DNA TGCAGCGCGCATTGGGGCGGGAACGAGCAGTACTTC. Its protein product is CSAHWGGNEQYF.

On this clone itself: Other nucleotide sequences in the sample specify the same CDR3. This chain connects TRBV5-1 to TRBJ1-5; TRBD1 matches 7 bases. The CDR3 contains 16 residues. Per germline, CDR1 SGHRS and CDR2 YFSETQ. With V trimmed by 0 bases and J by 2 bases, 5 bases remained unmatched. The CDR3 nucleotides are TGCGCCAGCAGCTTGGAGGGAGGGGGCGGCAATCAGCCCCAGCATTTT. Translated: CASSLEGGGGNQPQHF.

Here the CDR3 DNA reads TGTGCCAGCAGACCCTCTCTAGGGGGCGACGAGCAGTACTTC. Translating gives CASRPSLGGDEQYF. This chain connects TRBV5-4 to TRBJ2-5; 7 positions match TRBD1. The J call is in doubt because the DNA end fits TRBJ2-7 better. CDR3 length equals 14 residues. Per germline, CDR1 SGHNT and CDR2 YYREEE (reference sequence).

This clone was seen only once. The chain combines TRBV25-1 with TRBJ2-2, with unresolved D. V was cut by 3 bases and J by 0 bases, with 5 bases left in between. The CDR3 totals 14 residues. The germline V gene has CDR1 MGHDK and CDR2 SYGVNS. CDR3 protein: CASSDRANTGELFF. The CDR3 coding sequence is TGTGCCAGCAGTGACAGAGCGAACACCGGGGAGCTGTTTTTT.

This clone is a singleton in its sample. This chain links TRBV7-9 with TRBJ2-6, with 8 bases lining up with TRBD1. Germline CDR1 SEHNR, CDR2 FQNEAQ (reference sequence). Losses at the gene ends were 4 bases for V and 1 base for J; bases not matched to a gene: 6. This CDR3 is 17 amino acids long. The CDR3 sequence is CASSSGTGMSGANVLTF. In nucleotides, the CDR3 is TGTGCCAGCAGCTCAGGGACAGGAATGTCTGGGGCCAACGTCCTGACTTTC.

This clone was detected once. V and J are TRBV6-5 and TRBJ2-5; D is unresolved. V was cut by 8 bases and J by 1 base, with 11 bases left in between. Germline CDR1 reads MNHEY; CDR2 reads SVGAGI. The CDR3 sequence is 13 residues long. Here the CDR3 DNA reads TGTGCCAGCCAAACACCAGCCCAAGAGACCCAGTACTTC. The encoded protein is CASQTPAQETQYF.

The J gene is TRBJ1-3, the V gene TRBV30; D may be TRBD1 (5 bases). The CDR3 spans 13 residues. With 8 bases removed from V and 3 bases from J, the gap between germline ends came to 14 bases. Per the germline V gene, CDR1 is GTSNPN and CDR2 is SVGIG (reference sequence). The CDR3 here is CAGPGGYGNTIYF. The CDR3 DNA reads as TGTGCCGGGCCGGGGGGATATGGAAACACCATATATTTT. The full variable domain, with the rest looked up from reference TRBV30 and TRBJ1-3, is SQTIHQWPATLVQPVGSPLSLECTVEGTSNPNLYWYRQAAGRGLQLLFYSVGIGQISSEVPQNLSASRPQDRQFILSSKKLLLSDSGFYLCAGPGGYGNTIYFGEGSWLTVV.